The next 12 T cell receptor beta chains were all read from a single sample in a study of T-cell memory formation after mild COVID-19. Each CDR3 protein is one row after TCRdb ran MiXCR on the 5' RACE reads. Of around 220,000 distinct CDR3 sequences in the sample, less than 20% were seen once. The specimen was PBMCs or a T cell subset sorted from them (not recorded which). The receptors here all came from a man younger than 35 who had mild COVID-19 (a few samples of this study predate the infection). Cell type and time point are not known.

This clonotype was seen once. The chain couples TRBV6-5 to TRBJ1-2; 9 bases are a match to TRBD1. Trimming took 7 bases from V and 7 from J; bases not matched to a gene: 10. CDR3 size: 14 residues. Germline V gives CDR1 MNHEY, CDR2 SVGAGI. DNA for the CDR3: TGTGCCAGCATCGGGACAGGGATGAGGCCTGGCTACACCTTC. This gives the protein CASIGTGMRPGYTF.

This clonotype has more than one count but fewer than ten. V and J are TRBV24-1 and TRBJ2-3; TRBD1 matches 9 bases. V shed 9 bases and J 2 bases; nucleotides not matched to a gene: 8. The CDR3 consists of 15 residues. Per the germline V gene, CDR1 is KGHDR and CDR2 is SFDVKD. Here the CDR3 DNA reads TGTGCCACCTCCTTTTGGACAGGGGACACAGATACGCAGTATTTT. Translation gives CATSFWTGDTDTQYF.

The chain couples TRBV5-1 to TRBJ1-4; D may be TRBD1 (5 bases). Trimming took off 3 bases at V and 7 bases at J, with 16 bases between the two ends. Germline loops: CDR1 SGHRS, CDR2 YFSETQ. This CDR3 has 15 amino acids. The CDR3 coding sequence is TGCGCCAGCAGCTCAGCCCTCGGTGGGGGTGAAAAACTGTTTTTT. This encodes CASSSALGGGEKLFF.

This clonotype was seen a handful of times. The genes are TRBV5-1 and TRBJ2-4; D may be TRBD1 (7 bases). Trimming cost V 4 bases and J 3 bases, with 14 bases left between them. Germline V CDR1 and CDR2: SGHRS, YFSETQ. This CDR3 region has 15 residues. The CDR3 protein is CASSGGTANKNIQYF. For the CDR3, the DNA is TGCGCCAGCAGCGGGGGGACAGCAAACAAAAACATTCAGTACTTC.

A single count supports this clonotype. This rearrangement joins TRBV9 to TRBJ1-4; D is possibly TRBD1 (6 bases). The CDR3 is made up of 17 amino acids. V dropped 5 bases and J dropped 5 bases, with 22 bases sitting between them. Germline-derived CDR1 and CDR2 are SGDLS and YYNGEE. CDR3 residues: CASSDSPNRVENEKLFF. The CDR3 DNA reads TGTGCCAGCAGTGACTCCCCTAACAGGGTGGAAAATGAAAAACTGTTTTTT.

This clonotype was detected ten times or more. This sequence joins TRBV24-1 and TRBJ1-6; D is perhaps TRBD1 (5 bases). Germline assignment: CDR1 KGHDR and CDR2 SFDVKD. The CDR3 runs to 14 residues. V lost 6 bases and J 11 bases, leaving 16 bases between the germline ends. In DNA, the CDR3 is TGTGCCACCAGTCCGGGAACGAGAGGGGCACCCCTCCACTTT. It encodes CATSPGTRGAPLHF.

Only a few counts were recorded for this clonotype. The gene calls are TRBV4-3 and TRBJ2-3; D not certain. The CDR3 extends over 13 amino acids. Germline assignment: CDR1 LGHNA and CDR2 YSLEER. V was shortened by 0 bases and J by 5 bases, with 6 bases between the two germline ends. Written as DNA, the CDR3 is TGCGCCAGCAGCCAAGATTTTGAAGATACGCAGTATTTT. This codes for CASSQDFEDTQYF.

This chain uses TRBV10-3 with TRBJ2-5; a possible D gene is TRBD2 (7 bases). The CDR3 is 14 amino acids. Germline CDR1 ENHRY, CDR2 SYGVKD. Trimming removed 8 bases at V and 5 bases at J, with 18 bases between. The CDR3 loop reads CAIRERGAVETQYF. The CDR3 DNA reads as TGTGCCATCCGCGAACGGGGGGCCGTGGAGACCCAGTACTTC.

The genes are TRBV5-4 and TRBJ2-5, with D possibly matching TRBD1 (5 bases). The V gene lost 1 base and the J gene lost 2 bases, with 9 bases spanning the gap. This CDR3 has 14 amino acids. Germline assignment: CDR1 SGHNT and CDR2 YYREEE (reference sequence). The CDR3 is CASSLWGLQETQYF. The CDR3 nucleotides are TGTGCCAGCAGCTTGTGGGGCCTACAAGAGACCCAGTACTTC.

This clonotype came up a few times. The genes are TRBV2 and TRBJ1-5, with a weak D call TRBD1 (6 bases). The CDR3 has 15 amino acids. Deletions cut 5 bases from V and 2 bases from J, with 13 bases between. Germline V gene sequence: CDR1 SNHLY, CDR2 FYNNEI. The CDR3 is CASSPLTGRNQPQHF. For the CDR3, the DNA is TGTGCCAGCAGTCCGCTAACAGGGCGCAATCAGCCCCAGCATTTT.

J is TRBJ2-1 and V is TRBV2; D is undetermined. The CDR3 sequence is 13 residues long. Germline lookup yields CDR1 SNHLY and CDR2 FYNNEI. Trimming shortened V by 5 bases and J by 6 bases, and 11 bases separated the two germline ends. In nucleotides, the CDR3 is TGTGCCAGCAGTTTAGAACTAAGCAATGAGCAGTTCTTC. Protein: CASSLELSNEQFF.

This clonotype appeared many times. This chain joins TRBV7-2 and TRBJ2-1; 7 nucleotides align to TRBD2. Unmatched junction bases numbered 8, after V lost 4 bases and J lost 5 bases. The V gene's germline CDR1 is SGHTA and CDR2 FQGNSA. The CDR3 is made up of 15 amino acids. CDR3 loop: CASSSTLAANNEQFF. The CDR3 region has the DNA TGTGCCAGCAGCTCCACCCTAGCGGCCAACAATGAGCAGTTCTTC.